In its sample, the clone carrying this T cell receptor beta chain was seen a few times. What it binds is unknown. The study ran its PCR with 60 Vbeta and 13 Jbeta primers. The method was immunoSEQ multiplex PCR; TCRdb's version includes in-frame clones alone and lacks a portion of them. Seen here are 85,000 to 100,000 clones, about 76% observed once, and the top ten hold about 6.6%. The source of the sample is a study of cytomegalovirus exposure and HLA in healthy donors. Overall study findings and caveats: Most of the TCR beta V segments (in an earlier analysis) were productive either about 87% or about 30% of the time. HLA alleles showed associations with 15,000 to 20,000 TCR beta sequences in a later analysis, at a 0.05 false discovery rate. Per published accounts, TCR beta sequences correctly predicted the HLA-A and HLA-B alleles of most subjects. TCR beta V- and J-gene trimming, according to a later analysis, was linked to a missense DCLRE1C variant.

Germline values: CDR1 SGHTA, CDR2 FQGNSA. This CDR3 contains 15 residues. The V and J ends lost 2 bases and 4 bases, in that order; junction bases with no gene match: 6. The gene calls are TRBV7-2 and TRBJ2-7; 9 nucleotides align to TRBD2. Sequencing input: PBMCs. This receptor was identified in a man aged 40-49 years in good health and CMV-seropositive. CDR3 DNA: TGTGCCAGCAGCTTATCGGCTAGCGGGACTTACGAGCAGTACTTC. It specifies CASSLSASGTYEQYF. Full variable domain (rest looked up from reference TRBV7-2 and TRBJ2-7): GAGVSQSPSNKVTEKGKDVELRCDPISGHTALYWYRQSLGQGLEFLIYFQGNSAPDKSGLPSDRFSAERTGGSVSTLTIQRTQQEDSAVYLCASSLSASGTYEQYFGPGTRLTVT.